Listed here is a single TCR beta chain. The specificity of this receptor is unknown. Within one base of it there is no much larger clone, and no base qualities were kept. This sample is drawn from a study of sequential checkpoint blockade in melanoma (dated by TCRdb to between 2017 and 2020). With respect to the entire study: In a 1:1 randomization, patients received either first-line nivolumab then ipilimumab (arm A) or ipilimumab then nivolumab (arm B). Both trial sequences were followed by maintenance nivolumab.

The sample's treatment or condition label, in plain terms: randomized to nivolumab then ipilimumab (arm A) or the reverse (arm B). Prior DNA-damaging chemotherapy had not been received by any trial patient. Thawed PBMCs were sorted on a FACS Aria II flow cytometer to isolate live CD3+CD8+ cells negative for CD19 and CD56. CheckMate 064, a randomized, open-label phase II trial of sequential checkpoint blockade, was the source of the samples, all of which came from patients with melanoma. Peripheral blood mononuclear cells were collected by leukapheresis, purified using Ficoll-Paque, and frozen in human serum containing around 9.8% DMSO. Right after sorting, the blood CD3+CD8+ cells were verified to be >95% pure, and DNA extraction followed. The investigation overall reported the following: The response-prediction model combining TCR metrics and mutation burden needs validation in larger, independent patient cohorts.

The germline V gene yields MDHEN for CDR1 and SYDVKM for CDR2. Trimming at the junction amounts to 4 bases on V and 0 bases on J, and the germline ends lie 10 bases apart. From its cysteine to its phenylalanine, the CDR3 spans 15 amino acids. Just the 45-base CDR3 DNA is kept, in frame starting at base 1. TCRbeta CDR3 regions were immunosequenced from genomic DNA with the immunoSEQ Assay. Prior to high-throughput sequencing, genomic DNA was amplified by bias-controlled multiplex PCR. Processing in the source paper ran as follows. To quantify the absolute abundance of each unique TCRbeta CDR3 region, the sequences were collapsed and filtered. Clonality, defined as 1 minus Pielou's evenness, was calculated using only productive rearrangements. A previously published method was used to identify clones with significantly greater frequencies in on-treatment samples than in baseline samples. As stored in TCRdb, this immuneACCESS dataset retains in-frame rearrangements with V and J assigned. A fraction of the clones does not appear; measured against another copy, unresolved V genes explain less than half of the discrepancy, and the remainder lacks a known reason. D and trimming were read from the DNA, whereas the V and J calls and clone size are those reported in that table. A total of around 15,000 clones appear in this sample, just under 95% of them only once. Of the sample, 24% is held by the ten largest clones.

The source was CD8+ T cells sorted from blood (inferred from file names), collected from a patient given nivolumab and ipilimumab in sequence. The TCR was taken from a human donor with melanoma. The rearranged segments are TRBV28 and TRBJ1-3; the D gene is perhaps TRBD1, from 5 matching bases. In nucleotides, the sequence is TGTGCCAGCAGTTCCAGGGTCTACTCTGGAAACACCATATATTTT. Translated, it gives CASSSRVYSGNTIYF.